This TCR beta chain was identified in a study of T cells in Graves' hyperthyroidism and ophthalmopathy. Study-wide background: Peripheral blood draws took place at initial diagnosis, ahead of any treatment.

Regarding the study as a whole: A model built on 13 V-J features separated ophthalmopathy from stable hyperthyroidism.

J was trimmed by 3 bases and V by 3 bases; bases with no gene match: 2. CDR1 and CDR2 (germline): SQVTM, ANQGSEA. This CDR3 is built from 15 residues. RNA transcripts gave rise to amplified TCR beta CDR3 regions. The TCR CDR3 first-round RT-PCR relied on the HTBI primer set. Via MiXCR, TCRdb re-called the multiplex PCR reads, giving one row per CDR3 protein. The sample lists around 390,000 distinct CDR3 sequences, about 14% seen once, with about 20% in the top ten. Ten or more counts support this clonotype. The antigen is not known. Sequenced: blood. The rearrangement uses TRBV29-1 and TRBJ2-3; 14 bases map to TRBD2. The TCR was taken from a woman in her twenties or thirties with Graves' ophthalmopathy. CDR3 region: CSVDGTSGGTDTQYF. CDR3 nucleotide sequence: TGCAGCGTTGACGGGACTAGCGGGGGAACAGATACGCAGTATTTT.